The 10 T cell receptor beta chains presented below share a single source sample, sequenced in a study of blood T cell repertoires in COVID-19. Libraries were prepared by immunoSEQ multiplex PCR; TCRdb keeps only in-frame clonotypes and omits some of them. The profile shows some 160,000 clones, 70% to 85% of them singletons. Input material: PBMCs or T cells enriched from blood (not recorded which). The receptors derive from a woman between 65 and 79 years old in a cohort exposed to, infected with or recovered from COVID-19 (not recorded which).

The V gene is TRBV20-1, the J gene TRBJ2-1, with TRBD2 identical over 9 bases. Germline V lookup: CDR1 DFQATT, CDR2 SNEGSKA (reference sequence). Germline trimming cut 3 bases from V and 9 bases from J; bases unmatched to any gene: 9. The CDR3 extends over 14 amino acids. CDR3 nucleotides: TGCAGTGCTAGTCGGCTAGCGGGATTGGGTGAGCAGTTCTTC. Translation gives CSASRLAGLGEQFF.

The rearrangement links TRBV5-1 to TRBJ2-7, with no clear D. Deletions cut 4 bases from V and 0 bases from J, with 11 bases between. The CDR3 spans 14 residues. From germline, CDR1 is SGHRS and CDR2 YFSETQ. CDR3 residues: CASSHEWSSYEQYF. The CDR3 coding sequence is TGCGCCAGCAGCCACGAATGGAGCTCCTACGAGCAGTACTTC.

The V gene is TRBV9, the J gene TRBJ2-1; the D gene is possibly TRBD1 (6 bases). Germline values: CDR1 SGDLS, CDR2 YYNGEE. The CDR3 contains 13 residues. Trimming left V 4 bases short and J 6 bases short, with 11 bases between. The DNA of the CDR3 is TGTGCCAGCAGCCCTGGACAGATCAATGAGCAGTTCTTC. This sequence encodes CASSPGQINEQFF.

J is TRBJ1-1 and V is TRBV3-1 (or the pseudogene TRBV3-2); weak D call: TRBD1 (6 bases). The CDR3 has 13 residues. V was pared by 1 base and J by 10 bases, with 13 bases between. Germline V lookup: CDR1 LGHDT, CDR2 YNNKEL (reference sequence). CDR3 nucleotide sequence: TGTGCCAGCAGCCAAGGGCGGGGGGCCCGAGCTTTCTTT. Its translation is CASSQGRGARAFF.

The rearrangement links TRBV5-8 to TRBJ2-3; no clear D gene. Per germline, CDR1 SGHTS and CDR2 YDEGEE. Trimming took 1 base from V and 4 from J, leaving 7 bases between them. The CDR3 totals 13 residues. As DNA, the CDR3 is TGTGCCAGCAGCTTGCGACTTGCAGATACGCAGTATTTT. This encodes CASSLRLADTQYF.

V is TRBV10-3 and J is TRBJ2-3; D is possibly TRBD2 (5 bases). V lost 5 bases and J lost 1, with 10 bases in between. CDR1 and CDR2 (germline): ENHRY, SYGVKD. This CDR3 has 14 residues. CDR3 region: CAISSARGTDTQYF. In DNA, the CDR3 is TGTGCCATCAGTAGCGCGAGGGGCACAGATACGCAGTATTTT.

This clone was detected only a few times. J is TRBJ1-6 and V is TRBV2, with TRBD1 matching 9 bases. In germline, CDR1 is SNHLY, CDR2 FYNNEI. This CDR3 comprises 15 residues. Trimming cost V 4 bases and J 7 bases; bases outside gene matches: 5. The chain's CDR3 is CASSGPGQGNSPLHF. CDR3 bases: TGTGCCAGCAGTGGCCCGGGACAGGGAAATTCACCCCTCCACTTT.

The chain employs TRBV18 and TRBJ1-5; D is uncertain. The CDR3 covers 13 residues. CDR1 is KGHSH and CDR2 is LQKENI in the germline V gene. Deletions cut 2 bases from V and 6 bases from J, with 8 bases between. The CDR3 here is CASSPSKTQPQHF. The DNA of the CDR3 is TGTGCCAGCTCACCAAGCAAAACTCAGCCCCAGCATTTT. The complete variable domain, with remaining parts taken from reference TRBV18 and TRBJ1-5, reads NAGVMQNPRHLVRRRGQEARLRCSPMKGHSHVYWYRQLPEEGLKFMVYLQKENIIDESGMPKERFSAEFPKEGPSILRIQQVVRGDSAAYFCASSPSKTQPQHFGDGTRLSIL.

In DNA form, the CDR3 reads TGTGCCAGCAGCGGATGGGGCGTCTCTGGGGCCAACGTCCTGACTTTC. It codes for CASSGWGVSGANVLTF. The chain has TRBV7-6 and TRBJ2-6, with D possibly TRBD1 on 5 matching bases. The CDR3 is 16 residues long. Germline assignment: CDR1 SGHVS and CDR2 FNYEAQ. The V and J ends lost 5 bases and 0 bases respectively, with 11 bases between them.

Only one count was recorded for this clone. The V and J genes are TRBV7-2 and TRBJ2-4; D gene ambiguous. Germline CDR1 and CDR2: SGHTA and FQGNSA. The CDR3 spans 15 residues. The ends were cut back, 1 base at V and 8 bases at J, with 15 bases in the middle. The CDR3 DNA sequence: TGTGCCAGCAGCTTAGACTGGGCCCGTACGGACATTCAGTACTTC. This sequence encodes CASSLDWARTDIQYF.